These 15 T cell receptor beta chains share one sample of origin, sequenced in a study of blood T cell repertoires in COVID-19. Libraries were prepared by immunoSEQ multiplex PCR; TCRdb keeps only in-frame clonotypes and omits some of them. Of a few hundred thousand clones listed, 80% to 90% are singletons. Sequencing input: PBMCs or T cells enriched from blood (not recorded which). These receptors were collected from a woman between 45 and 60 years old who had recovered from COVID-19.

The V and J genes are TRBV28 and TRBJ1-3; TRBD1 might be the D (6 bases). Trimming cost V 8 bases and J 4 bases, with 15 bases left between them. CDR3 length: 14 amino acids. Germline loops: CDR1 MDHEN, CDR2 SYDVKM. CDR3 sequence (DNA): TGTGCCAGCTTCGACAGGCAGGGAGGAAACACCATATATTTT. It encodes CASFDRQGGNTIYF.

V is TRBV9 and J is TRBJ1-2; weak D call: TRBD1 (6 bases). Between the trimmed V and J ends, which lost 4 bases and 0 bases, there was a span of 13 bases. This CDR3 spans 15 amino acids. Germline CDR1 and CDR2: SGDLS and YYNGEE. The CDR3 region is CASSRTGLTNYGYTF. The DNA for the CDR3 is TGTGCCAGCAGCAGAACAGGGCTGACTAACTATGGCTACACCTTC. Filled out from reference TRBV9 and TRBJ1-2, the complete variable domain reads DSGVTQTPKHLITATGQRVTLRCSPRSGDLSVYWYQQSLDQGLQFLIQYYNGEERAKGNILERFSAQQFPDLHSELNLSSLELGDSALYFCASSRTGLTNYGYTFGSGTRLTVV.

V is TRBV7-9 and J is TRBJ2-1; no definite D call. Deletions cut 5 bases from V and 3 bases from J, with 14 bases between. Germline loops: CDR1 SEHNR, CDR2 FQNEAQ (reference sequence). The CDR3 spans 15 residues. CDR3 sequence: CASSPRQLIYNEQFF. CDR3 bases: TGTGCCAGCAGCCCCAGACAATTAATCTACAATGAGCAGTTCTTC.

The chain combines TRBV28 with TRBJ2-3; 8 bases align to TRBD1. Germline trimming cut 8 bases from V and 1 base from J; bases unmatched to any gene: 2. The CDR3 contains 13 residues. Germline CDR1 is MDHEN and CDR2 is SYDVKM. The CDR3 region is CASGQGGTDTQYF. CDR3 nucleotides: TGTGCCAGCGGACAGGGTGGCACAGATACGCAGTATTTT.

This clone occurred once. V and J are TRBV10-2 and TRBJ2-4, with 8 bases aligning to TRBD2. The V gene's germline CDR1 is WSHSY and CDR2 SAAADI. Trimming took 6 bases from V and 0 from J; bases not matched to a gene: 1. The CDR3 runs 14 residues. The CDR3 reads CASRLAGAKNIQYF. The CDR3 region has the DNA TGCGCCAGCAGGCTAGCGGGAGCCAAAAACATTCAGTACTTC.

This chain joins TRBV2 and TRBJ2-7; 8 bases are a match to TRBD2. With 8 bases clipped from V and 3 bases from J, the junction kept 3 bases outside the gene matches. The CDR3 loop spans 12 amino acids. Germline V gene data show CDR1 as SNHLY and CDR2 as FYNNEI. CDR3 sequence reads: CASGLAIYEQYF. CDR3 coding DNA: TGTGCCAGCGGACTAGCAATCTACGAGCAGTACTTC. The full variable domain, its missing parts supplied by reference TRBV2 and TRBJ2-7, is EPEVTQTPSHQVTQMGQEVILRCVPISNHLYFYWYRQILGQKVEFLVSFYNNEISEKSEIFDDQFSVERPDGSNFTLKIRSTKLEDSAMYFCASGLAIYEQYFGPGTRLTVT.

The CDR3 DNA reads as TGTGCCAGCAGCTTAGGCGGGAGGTCCTCCTACGAGCAGTACTTC. It codes for CASSLGGRSSYEQYF. The V and J genes are TRBV7-2 and TRBJ2-7; 8 nucleotides align to TRBD2. CDR3 length: 15 residues. The V segment lost 1 base and the J segment 0 bases; nucleotides outside the gene matches: 2. Per the germline V gene, CDR1 is SGHTA and CDR2 is FQGNSA.

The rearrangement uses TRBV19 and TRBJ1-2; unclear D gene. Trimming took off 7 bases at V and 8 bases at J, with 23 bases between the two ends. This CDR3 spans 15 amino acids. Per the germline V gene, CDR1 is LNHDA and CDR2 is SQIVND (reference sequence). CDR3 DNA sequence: TGTGCCAGTACTCCGACGGTTCAGCGGGAGAGGGGCTACACCTTC. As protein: CASTPTVQRERGYTF.

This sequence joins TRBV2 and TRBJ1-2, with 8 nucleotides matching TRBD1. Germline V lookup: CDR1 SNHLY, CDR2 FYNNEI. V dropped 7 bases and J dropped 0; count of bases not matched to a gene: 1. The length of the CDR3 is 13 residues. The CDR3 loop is CASMDRANYGYTF. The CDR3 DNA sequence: TGTGCCAGCATGGACAGGGCTAACTATGGCTACACCTTC.

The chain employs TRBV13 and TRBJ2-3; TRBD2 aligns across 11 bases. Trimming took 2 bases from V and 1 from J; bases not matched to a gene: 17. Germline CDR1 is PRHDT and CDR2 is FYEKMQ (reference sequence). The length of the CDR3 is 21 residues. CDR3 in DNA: TGTGCCAGCAGCTTAAGGTTTGGGCGGGGACTAGCGGCTTTTGGCACAGATACGCAGTATTTT. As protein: CASSLRFGRGLAAFGTDTQYF.

CDR3 in amino acids: CASSDHYEQYF. The CDR3 nucleotides read TGTGCCAGCAGTGATCACTACGAGCAGTACTTC. The chain employs TRBV25-1 and TRBJ2-7; no firm D call. The germline V gene has CDR1 MGHDK and CDR2 SYGVNS. V gave up 3 bases and J gave up 3 bases, with 3 bases separating them. This CDR3 is built from 11 residues.

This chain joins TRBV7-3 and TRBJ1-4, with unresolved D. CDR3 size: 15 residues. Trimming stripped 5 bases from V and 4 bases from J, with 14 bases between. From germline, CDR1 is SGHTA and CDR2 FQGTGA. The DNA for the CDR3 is TGTGCCAGCAGCAAGCTCCGGAGGGATAATGAAAAACTGTTTTTT. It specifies CASSKLRRDNEKLFF.

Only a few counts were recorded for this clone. The CDR3 nucleotides are TGCGCCAGCAGCCAGGAAACAGGGATTAGGAGCTATGGCTACACCTTC. This translates into CASSQETGIRSYGYTF. The chain carries TRBV4-1 and TRBJ1-2; tentatively, D is TRBD1 (6 bases). CDR1 MGHRA and CDR2 YSYEKL come from the germline V gene. The CDR3 has 16 amino acids. Trimming removed 3 bases at V and 4 bases at J, with 18 bases between.

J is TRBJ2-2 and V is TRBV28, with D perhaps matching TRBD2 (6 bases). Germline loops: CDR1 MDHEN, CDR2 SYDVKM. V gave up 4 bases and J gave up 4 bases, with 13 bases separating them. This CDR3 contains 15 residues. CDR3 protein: CASSSAGTVTGELFF. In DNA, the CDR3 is TGTGCCAGCAGTTCCGCCGGGACTGTCACCGGGGAGCTGTTTTTT.

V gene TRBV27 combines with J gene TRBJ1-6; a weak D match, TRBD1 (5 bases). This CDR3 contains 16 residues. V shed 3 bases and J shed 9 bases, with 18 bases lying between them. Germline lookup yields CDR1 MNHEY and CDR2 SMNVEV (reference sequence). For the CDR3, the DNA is TGTGCCAGCAGTTTCTCCGGTGGAGGGGTTAGTTCACCCCTCCACTTT. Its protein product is CASSFSGGGVSSPLHF.